Presented here are 2 T cell receptor beta chains from one specimen sequenced in a study of vaccination and CD4 T cells after COVID-19. Treatment given: 10-day PBMC culture with coronavirus spike peptide pools or control peptides (ViraFEST assay). Antigens for these TCRs are unknown. Cultured CD4+ T cell DNA underwent sequencing with the Oncomine TCR Beta short-read assay. TCRdb re-called the PCR reads through MiXCR, storing one row per CDR3 protein. The sample includes under 20,000 distinct CDR3 sequences, over 60% of them seen just once. The sample consisted of CD4+ T cells from blood, cultured in vitro. These receptors all stem from a human donor who had recovered from COVID-19.

V gene TRBV28 combines with J gene TRBJ2-3; 15 nucleotides agree with TRBD2. The CDR3 has 19 residues. With 1 base clipped from V and 6 bases from J, the junction kept 11 bases outside the gene matches. Germline CDR1 MDHEN, CDR2 SYDVKM. The CDR3 protein is CASSLFLLRGTSGRDTQYF. CDR3 DNA sequence: TGTGCCAGCAGTTTATTCCTCCTAAGAGGGACTAGCGGGAGGGATACGCAGTATTTT.

V and J are TRBV6-5 and TRBJ2-1; 9 bases fit TRBD1. The CDR3 extends over 15 amino acids. With V trimmed by 2 bases and J by 4 bases, 3 bases remained unmatched. Germline V gives CDR1 MNHEY, CDR2 SVGAGI. The CDR3 sequence is CASSYRDRDYNEQFF. The CDR3 region has the DNA TGTGCCAGCAGTTACCGGGACAGGGATTACAATGAGCAGTTCTTC.